The 13 T cell receptor beta chains in this list originate from one sample, sequenced in a study of blood T cell repertoires in COVID-19. Profiled with immunoSEQ multiplex PCR; TCRdb holds only in-frame clones, not every one. Counted here are roughly 200,000 clones, around nine tenths occurring once; the ten biggest clones make up approximately 4.3%. Input material: PBMCs or T cells enriched from blood (not recorded which). All receptors come from a woman in her 30s with acute COVID-19.

The rearrangement links TRBV19 to TRBJ2-5; 7 bases match TRBD2. Germline V gene lookup returns CDR1 LNHDA and CDR2 SQIVND (reference sequence). Trimming took 7 bases from V and 5 from J; bases not matched to a gene: 16. This CDR3 has 16 amino acids. The CDR3 nucleotides read TGTGCCAGTACCAATGGTCGGGGCGGGGGTCTGGAGACCCAGTACTTC. Protein: CASTNGRGGGLETQYF.

The chain links TRBV11-2 to TRBJ2-5, with D perhaps matching TRBD2 (5 bases). The germline gives CDR1 SGHAT, CDR2 FQNNGV. The CDR3 consists of 16 residues. The V end was cut by 5 bases, the J end by 1 base, with 17 bases between. CDR3 bases: TGTGCCAGCAGCACCCCCCGCGGGCCCAGCCAAGAGACCCAGTACTTC. It codes for CASSTPRGPSQETQYF.

The sample holds a few counts of this clone. The CDR3 bases are TGTGCCACCGGGACCTACGAGCAGTACTTC. Amino acid sequence: CATGTYEQYF. The gene calls are TRBV19 and TRBJ2-7, with D possibly being TRBD2 (5 bases). The V gene's germline CDR1 is LNHDA and CDR2 SQIVND (reference sequence). V lost 10 bases and J lost 2, with 6 bases in between. CDR3 length: 10 amino acids. The full variable domain, with the rest looked up from reference TRBV19 and TRBJ2-7, is DGGITQSPKYLFRKEGQNVTLSCEQNLNHDAMYWYRQDPGQGLRLIYYSQIVNDFQKGDIAEGYSVSREKKESFPLTVTSAQKNPTAFYLCATGTYEQYFGPGTRLTVT.

The chain combines TRBV7-9 with TRBJ1-4, with 10 nucleotides matching TRBD1. From germline, CDR1 is SEHNR and CDR2 FQNEAQ (reference sequence). The J segment lost 1 base and the V segment lost 7 bases, leaving 9 bases of the junction unmatched. This CDR3 comprises 17 residues. CDR3 loop: CASTKSDRGETNEKLFF. The CDR3 bases are TGTGCCAGCACAAAATCGGACAGGGGGGAAACTAATGAAAAACTGTTTTTT. Together with reference TRBV7-9 and TRBJ1-4, the CDR3 gives the full variable domain: DTGVSQNPRHKITKRGQNVTFRCDPISEHNRLYWYRQTLGQGPEFLTYFQNEAQLEKSRLLSDRFSAERPKGSFSTLEIQRTEQGDSAMYLCASTKSDRGETNEKLFFGSGTQLSVL.

The chain links TRBV7-6 to TRBJ2-5; a possible D gene is TRBD2 (5 bases). From germline, CDR1 is SGHVS and CDR2 FNYEAQ. The CDR3 runs 13 residues. Trimming stripped 1 base from V and 4 bases from J, with 7 bases between. CDR3 loop: CASSLVGGETQYF. CDR3 DNA sequence: TGTGCCAGCAGCTTAGTTGGAGGAGAGACCCAGTACTTC.

The V and J genes are TRBV9 and TRBJ2-7; 8 bases are shared with TRBD1. Germline trimming cut 3 bases from V and 3 bases from J; bases unmatched to any gene: 8. The CDR3 is 15 residues long. Germline V gene data show CDR1 as SGDLS and CDR2 as YYNGEE. The CDR3 reads CASSEEDRDNYEQYF. CDR3 in DNA: TGTGCCAGCAGCGAGGAGGACAGGGACAACTACGAGCAGTACTTC.

The CDR3 DNA reads TGTGCCAGCAGCCCGGACAGGGGATATGGAAACACCATATATTTT. Amino acid sequence: CASSPDRGYGNTIYF. The chain is built from TRBV9 and TRBJ1-3; 9 positions match TRBD1. The V segment lost 4 bases and the J segment 3 bases; nucleotides outside the gene matches: 5. Germline V CDR1 and CDR2: SGDLS, YYNGEE. The CDR3 length is 15 residues. Together with reference TRBV9 and TRBJ1-3, the CDR3 gives the full variable domain: DSGVTQTPKHLITATGQRVTLRCSPRSGDLSVYWYQQSLDQGLQFLIQYYNGEERAKGNILERFSAQQFPDLHSELNLSSLELGDSALYFCASSPDRGYGNTIYFGEGSWLTVV.

This clone was counted a single time. This sequence joins TRBV7-9 and TRBJ1-4, with 7 positions matching TRBD1. V gave up 5 bases and J gave up 2 bases; unmatched junction bases: 5. From germline, CDR1 is SEHNR and CDR2 FQNEAQ (reference sequence). The CDR3 contains 15 residues. CDR3 in amino acids: CASSKIQGTNEKLFF. CDR3 in DNA: TGTGCCAGCAGCAAAATACAGGGGACTAATGAAAAACTGTTTTTT. Full variable domain (outside the CDR3, taken from reference TRBV7-9 and TRBJ1-4): DTGVSQNPRHKITKRGQNVTFRCDPISEHNRLYWYRQTLGQGPEFLTYFQNEAQLEKSRLLSDRFSAERPKGSFSTLEIQRTEQGDSAMYLCASSKIQGTNEKLFFGSGTQLSVL.

The J gene is TRBJ2-3, the V gene TRBV6-4; TRBD2 matches at 7 bases. Germline CDR1 is MRHNA and CDR2 is SNTAGT. Trimming cost V 5 bases and J 2 bases; bases outside gene matches: 4. This CDR3 spans 14 amino acids. The CDR3 DNA sequence: TGTGCCAGCAGTTGGAGCGGGAACACAGATACGCAGTATTTT. Protein: CASSWSGNTDTQYF.

This clone showed up just once. The V and J genes are TRBV5-6 and TRBJ1-2; TRBD1 matches at 7 bases. The J segment lost 4 bases and the V segment lost 3 bases, leaving 6 bases of the junction unmatched. CDR1 is SGHDT, CDR2 YYEEEE, per germline. There are 14 residues in the CDR3. CDR3 in DNA: TGTGCCAGCAGCTATCCACAGGGGTCCTATGGCTACACCTTC. Protein product: CASSYPQGSYGYTF.

This clone appeared many times. The rearrangement links TRBV5-3 to TRBJ1-1; unclear D gene. TRBV5-3 is placed among ORFs of uncertain function. V lost 6 bases, J lost 10 bases, and 10 bases lay in between. The CDR3 runs to 10 residues. CDR3: CARKLRGAFF. As DNA, the CDR3 is TGTGCCAGAAAATTACGCGGAGCTTTCTTT.

The chain joins TRBV5-1 to TRBJ2-1; TRBD1 is a possible D gene (6 bases). The V gene lost 2 bases and the J gene lost 10 bases, with 19 bases spanning the gap. Germline values: CDR1 SGHRS, CDR2 YFSETQ. CDR3 length: 15 amino acids. The CDR3 here is CASSFGDPGEQEQFF. The CDR3 coding sequence is TGCGCCAGCAGCTTCGGAGACCCAGGGGAACAAGAGCAGTTCTTC.

V and J are TRBV5-1 and TRBJ1-5, with D possibly TRBD1 on 6 matching bases. V lost 4 bases and J 3 bases, leaving 11 bases between the germline ends. The CDR3 spans 14 residues. Germline CDR1 reads SGHRS; CDR2 reads YFSETQ. In nucleotides, the CDR3 is TGCGCCAGCAGCCCCGGACAGCCCAATCAGCCCCAGCATTTT. Amino acid sequence: CASSPGQPNQPQHF.